This is a list of T cell receptor beta chains from one sample in a study of Ad26.COV2.S vaccination and SARS-CoV-2 variants. The table came from immunoSEQ multiplex PCR; TCRdb's copy has only in-frame clones and leaves some out. Of about 450,000 clones in the sample, 85% to 90% are singletons; the top ten hold over 2.5%. The sample in question was peripheral blood, obtained in a trial of Ad26.COV2.S vaccine versus placebo. These receptors were obtained from a person aged 18-60 years who received the Ad26.COV2.S COVID-19 vaccine or a placebo. Each CDR3 is given with its conserved first and last residue. D genes are given only for firm matches. Expanded clones get a size class; other rows say once, few or many, or leave the size out.

>TRBJ1-6|once|TRBV5-6|.
TGTGCCAGCAGCTTAGGGACGGTGGGATCACCCCTCCACTTT
CASSLGTVGSPLHF
>TRBJ2-2|.|TRBV7-8|.
TGTGCCAGCAGCCCTTGGGGGGCTCTCACCGGGGAGCTGTTTTTT
CASSPWGALTGELFF
>TRBJ1-2|.|TRBV4-1|.
TGCGCCAGCAGCCAAGATCCTGTGAGCTATGGCTACACCTTC
CASSQDPVSYGYTF
>TRBJ2-5|.|TRBV5-1|.
TGCGCCAGCAGCTGGAGAGCGGGAGAGACCCAGTACTTC
CASSWRAGETQYF
>TRBJ1-4|.|TRBV18|.
TGTGCCAGCTCACGGGCGGAGGTCGCAACTAATGAAAAACTGTTTTTT
CASSRAEVATNEKLFF
>TRBJ1-2|.|TRBV3-1/TRBV3-2|TRBD1
TGTGCCAGCAGCGGGGCCGGGACAGCTTATGGCTACACCTTC
CASSGAGTAYGYTF
>TRBJ1-3|.|TRBV5-1|.
TGCGCCAGCAGCTGGACGGGTCTCGGAGGAAACACCATATATTTT
CASSWTGLGGNTIYF
>TRBJ2-5|.|TRBV12-5|.
TGTGCTAGTGGTTTAGGGGAGACCCAGTACTTC
CASGLGETQYF
>TRBJ1-4|.|TRBV5-1|TRBD1
TGCGCCAGCAGCCTACTGACAGGGAAGAATGAAAAACTGTTTTTT
CASSLLTGKNEKLFF
>TRBJ1-5|.|TRBV6-6|.
TGTGCCAGCAGTTGGGGAAAGGGAAATCAGCCCCAGCATTTT
CASSWGKGNQPQHF
>TRBJ1-2|.|TRBV9|.
TGTGCCAGCAGCGTAGGATCTGGGAGGTATGGCTACACCTTC
CASSVGSGRYGYTF
>TRBJ2-3|.|TRBV5-1|TRBD2
TGCGCCAGCAGCTTGTTCCTAGCGGGGGCCCTTGGAGATACGCAGTATTTT
CASSLFLAGALGDTQYF
>TRBJ1-4|.|TRBV5-5|.
TGTGCCAGCAGTTTACGCTCGGTGGATGAAAAACTGTTTTTT
CASSLRSVDEKLFF
>TRBJ1-2|.|TRBV4-2|.
TGTGCCAGCAGCCAAGAGTGGGTCAGGGCTGAGATGATTGGCTACACCTTC
CASSQEWVRAEMIGYTF
>TRBJ2-2|.|TRBV6-6|TRBD1
TGTGCCGCCCGGGACAGGTACACCGGGGAGCTGTTTTTT
CAARDRYTGELFF
>TRBJ1-6|once|TRBV5-1|TRBD1
TGCGCCAGCAGCTCCGGGACAGGGAATTCTAATTCACCCCTCCACTTT
CASSSGTGNSNSPLHF
>TRBJ1-3|.|TRBV11-3|.
TGTGCCAGCAGCCCGTGGAGGGGTTTTCGGGGCAATGAAGTTTTCGACACCATATATTTT
CASSPWRGFRGNEVFDTIYF
>TRBJ2-3|.|TRBV28|.
TGTGCCAGCAGCCCCGTTGGCGGTAGCACAGATACGCAGTATTTT
CASSPVGGSTDTQYF
>TRBJ2-3|few|TRBV29-1|.
TGCAGCGTTGCCGGGGGAGCCTCCACAGATACGCAGTATTTT
CSVAGGASTDTQYF
>TRBJ1-1|once|TRBV10-3|.
TGTGCCATCAGTGAGGATGCAGGGAACACTGAAGCTTTCTTT
CAISEDAGNTEAFF
>TRBJ2-5|.|TRBV5-1|.
TGCGCCAGCAGCTTGCACAGGGAGGAGACCCAGTACTTC
CASSLHREETQYF
>TRBJ1-1|.|TRBV5-1|TRBD1
TGCGCCAGCACCCCGTCGGACAGGGGGCGAACTGAAGCTTTCTTT
CASTPSDRGRTEAFF
>TRBJ2-5|.|TRBV20-1|.
TGCAGTGCTAGCCAACCGGAGACCCAGTACTTC
CSASQPETQYF
>TRBJ1-1|.|TRBV7-8|.
TGTGCCAGCAGCTTAAACCGGGCTGAAGCTTTCTTT
CASSLNRAEAFF
>TRBJ2-7|.|TRBV7-2|TRBD2
TGTGCCAGCAGCCCTTGGACTAGCGGGGCCTACGAGCAGTACTTC
CASSPWTSGAYEQYF
>TRBJ2-3|.|TRBV28|TRBD1
TGTGCCGTTCATGGACAGGGGGCTACAGATACGCAGTATTTT
CAVHGQGATDTQYF
>TRBJ1-2|.|TRBV3-1/TRBV3-2|.
TGTGCCAGCACCCAGGTAGGGTTTGGCTACACCTTC
CASTQVGFGYTF
>TRBJ2-5|.|TRBV29-1|TRBD2
TGCAGCGTAATAGGGACTAGCGGTGGAGAGACCCAGTACTTC
CSVIGTSGGETQYF
>TRBJ2-5|.|TRBV18|TRBD1
TGTGCCAGCTCTCCAAGGGCCGACGGGACAGGGAAAGAGACCCAGTACTTC
CASSPRADGTGKETQYF
>TRBJ1-2|few|TRBV6-5|.
TGTGCCAGCAGGCTGATGGGAGCTAACTATGGCTACACCTTC
CASRLMGANYGYTF
>TRBJ2-2|.|TRBV6-2/TRBV6-3|TRBD2
TGTGCCAGCAGCAGACTAGCGGGATCAATATCGAGCACCGGGGAGCTGTTTTTT
CASSRLAGSISSTGELFF
>TRBJ2-2|.|TRBV9|TRBD2
TGTGCCAGCAGCGTAATAGTAGATGGACTAGCGGGGGGTTATTACACCGGGGAGCTGTTTTTT
CASSVIVDGLAGGYYTGELFF
>TRBJ2-1|.|TRBV11-3|.
TGTGCCAGCAGCGAAGAACTAGGCCCCTACAATGAGCAGTTCTTC
CASSEELGPYNEQFF
>TRBJ1-4|.|TRBV9|.
TGTGCCAGCAGCGTTCTCCCCCGGGGTAATGAAAAACTGTTTTTT
CASSVLPRGNEKLFF
>TRBJ1-5|.|TRBV4-1|.
TGCGCCAGCAGCCACCTAGGAGACCAGCCCCAGCATTTT
CASSHLGDQPQHF
>TRBJ2-3|.|TRBV9|TRBD2
TGTGCCAGCAGCCCCGCAGGGGCGGGGGGGCGAGATACGCAGTATTTT
CASSPAGAGGRDTQYF
>TRBJ1-2|.|TRBV5-4|.
TGTGCCAGCAGCCTACAGGGCTCAGACTATGGCTACACCTTC
CASSLQGSDYGYTF
>TRBJ1-5|.|TRBV19|.
TGTGCCAGTAGTAAGGGAAAAATATTCGATCAGCCCCAGCATTTT
CASSKGKIFDQPQHF
>TRBJ2-5|.|TRBV24-1|.
TGTGCCACCGGAGGGGGGGAGGGCCCTGGAGTGCAAGAGACCCAGTACTTC
CATGGGEGPGVQETQYF
>TRBJ2-7|.|TRBV18|TRBD1
TGTGCCAGCTCACCTGCCGGACAGGCCTACGAGCAGTACTTC
CASSPAGQAYEQYF
>TRBJ2-7|.|TRBV2|TRBD1
TGTGCCAGCGGGACAGTCACCTACGAGCAGTACTTC
CASGTVTYEQYF
>TRBJ1-1|.|TRBV10-1|.
TGCGCCAGCAGTGCCGGGTTGAACACTGAAGCTTTCTTT
CASSAGLNTEAFF
>TRBJ2-2|.|TRBV11-2|TRBD1
TGTGCCAGCAGCTCCGCCTTCGGACAGGGGGCGGGAAACACCGGGGAGCTGTTTTTT
CASSSAFGQGAGNTGELFF
>TRBJ1-3|.|TRBV7-9|.
TGTGCCAGCAGCTTCGGGGGGAGGACGGCGGGAAACACCATATATTTT
CASSFGGRTAGNTIYF
>TRBJ2-1|.|TRBV24-1|.
TGTGCCACAAGAGGTTTCTCCTACAATGAGCAGTTCTTC
CATRGFSYNEQFF
>TRBJ1-2|.|TRBV10-2|.
TGCGCCAGCAGTGAAGGGGGGGTCTATGGCTACACCTTC
CASSEGGVYGYTF
>TRBJ1-2|few|TRBV7-2|.
TGTGCCAGCAGCTTCCGGGGGGACTATGGCTACACCTTC
CASSFRGDYGYTF
>TRBJ2-7|.|TRBV28|.
TGTGCCAGCAGTCGCCCCCGGGGTTCGTACGAGCAGTACTTC
CASSRPRGSYEQYF
>TRBJ2-5|.|TRBV5-5|TRBD1
TGTGCCAGCAGCTTGCCGACAGGGTTTCAAGAGACCCAGTACTTC
CASSLPTGFQETQYF
>TRBJ2-3|.|TRBV18|TRBD2
TGTGCCAGCTCACCCTCGGCTAGCGGATTCACAGATACGCAGTATTTT
CASSPSASGFTDTQYF
>TRBJ1-1|.|TRBV18|.
TGTGCCAGCTCACCCAGCGCCGTACCCACTGAAGCTTTCTTT
CASSPSAVPTEAFF
>TRBJ1-1|.|TRBV4-2|.
TGTGCCAGCAGCCTACGGGGCCGCCTTAATGAAGCTTTCTTT
CASSLRGRLNEAFF
>TRBJ1-5|.|TRBV7-9|TRBD1
TGTGCCAGCAGCCTTGGGACAGTGAATCAGCCCCAGCATTTT
CASSLGTVNQPQHF
>TRBJ1-2|.|TRBV5-4|TRBD1
TGTGCCAGCAGCCCGGGACAGGACAGATCCTTCTATGGCTACACCTTC
CASSPGQDRSFYGYTF
>TRBJ2-3|.|TRBV9|.
TGTGCCAGCAGCATATTGACGGGCACAGATACGCAGTATTTT
CASSILTGTDTQYF